The present TCR beta chain was sequenced within a study of cytomegalovirus exposure and HLA in healthy donors. Study background: The Caucasian-associated ancestry cluster held 65% to 90% of around 380 genotyped donors. Points from the study as a whole: Earlier findings revealed that most TCR beta V segments proved productive either about 90% or about 30% of the time. While the bulk of TCR sequences proved rare, some public TCRs turned up in many donors.

Per the germline V gene, CDR1 is SQVTM and CDR2 is ANQGSEA. The CDR3 is 12 residues long. Deletions cut 4 bases from V and 3 bases from J, with 9 bases between. Likely unrecorded immune exposures existed in these nominally healthy donors. Primers for the PCR totalled 60 Vbeta and 13 Jbeta. The data were produced by immunoSEQ multiplex PCR, yet TCRdb's version contains in-frame clones alone and is incomplete. The sample shows some 160,000 clones, around 83% of them seen only once. This clone came up a few times. Its antigen is currently unknown. This chain uses TRBV29-1 with TRBJ1-1; tentatively, D is TRBD1 (6 bases). The sequence was obtained from a man aged 25 to 40 in good health and CMV-seropositive. Sequencing was carried out using PBMCs. The CDR3 nucleotides are TGCAGCGTTGGCAGGGGATACACTGAAGCTTTCTTT. Translated, it gives CSVGRGYTEAFF.